The 13 T cell receptor beta chains given below trace back to one sample, sequenced in a study of T cell responses to AZD1222 COVID-19 vaccine. Some clones are missing from TCRdb's copy, which holds only in-frame ones; the method was immunoSEQ multiplex PCR. Here the sample spans around 180,000 clones, approximately 86% being singletons. The sample in question was peripheral blood, obtained on day 0 of AZD1222 vaccination. The receptors were sampled from an adult in good health.

The chain recombines TRBV5-1 with TRBJ1-2; D ambiguous. Per the germline V gene, CDR1 is SGHRS and CDR2 is YFSETQ. V dropped 0 bases and J dropped 4 bases, with 10 bases sitting between them. The CDR3 runs to 14 residues. The CDR3 sequence is CASSLDPSAYGYTF. The CDR3 DNA reads TGCGCCAGCAGCTTGGATCCGTCGGCCTATGGCTACACCTTC.

The J gene is TRBJ2-2, the V gene TRBV4-1; D is ambiguous. Germline V CDR1 and CDR2: MGHRA, YSYEKL. Trimming stripped 6 bases from V and 0 bases from J, with 5 bases between. This CDR3 has 13 amino acids. CDR3 DNA sequence: TGCGCCAGCAGGGCAGCGAACACCGGGGAGCTGTTTTTT. Encoded protein: CASRAANTGELFF.

The DNA for the CDR3 is TGCAGTGCTAGTCCAAACCGGGGCCCCACGGGGGAGACCCAGTACTTC. Amino acids: CSASPNRGPTGETQYF. This chain uses TRBV20-1 with TRBJ2-5; possibly TRBD1 or TRBD2 for D (5 bases each). CDR3 length equals 16 residues. Trimming took 3 bases from V and 5 from J, leaving 22 bases between them. Germline V gene lookup returns CDR1 DFQATT and CDR2 SNEGSKA (reference sequence).

V is TRBV7-3 and J is TRBJ2-5; TRBD1 is a possible D gene (5 bases). Trimming took off 3 bases at V and 3 bases at J, with 8 bases between the two ends. The germline V gene has CDR1 SGHTA and CDR2 FQGTGA. The CDR3 runs to 13 residues. The CDR3 DNA follows: TGTGCCAGCAGCTTGGGGCTAAAAGAGACCCAGTACTTC. It translates to CASSLGLKETQYF. Filled out from reference TRBV7-3 and TRBJ2-5, the complete variable domain reads GAGVSQTPSNKVTEKGKYVELRCDPISGHTALYWYRQSLGQGPEFLIYFQGTGAADDSGLPNDRFFAVRPEGSVSTLKIQRTERGDSAVYLCASSLGLKETQYFGPGTRLLVL.

The V gene is TRBV18, the J gene TRBJ1-2, with a tentative D call TRBD1 (6 bases). The CDR3 runs 15 residues. The germline gives CDR1 KGHSH, CDR2 LQKENI. V lost 0 bases and J 2 bases, leaving 10 bases between the germline ends. The CDR3 is CASSPPDRGNYGYTF. Written as DNA, the CDR3 is TGTGCCAGCTCACCACCGGACAGAGGCAACTATGGCTACACCTTC.

The chain employs TRBV3-1 (or the pseudogene TRBV3-2) and TRBJ2-1; possible D gene TRBD1, 5 bases. V was pared by 6 bases and J by 8 bases, with 8 bases between. This CDR3 is 11 amino acids long. Germline CDR1 is LGHDT and CDR2 is YNNKEL (reference sequence). In DNA, the CDR3 is TGTGCCAGCAGGGTAGGGGATGAGCAGTTCTTC. Protein: CASRVGDEQFF.

This clone was counted a single time. V gene TRBV25-1 combines with J gene TRBJ1-1; D gene ambiguous. There are 12 residues in the CDR3. V was pared by 8 bases and J by 1 base, with 8 bases between. Germline V gene sequence: CDR1 MGHDK, CDR2 SYGVNS. Here the CDR3 reads CASGTANTEAFF. The CDR3 region has the DNA TGTGCCAGCGGAACAGCGAACACTGAAGCTTTCTTT.

J is TRBJ2-1 and V is TRBV9, with TRBD2 identical over 8 bases. The length of the CDR3 is 16 residues. The V gene's germline CDR1 is SGDLS and CDR2 YYNGEE. Germline trimming cut 0 bases from V and 7 bases from J; bases unmatched to any gene: 9. CDR3 nucleotides: TGTGCCAGCAGCGTAGGAGAAGCGGGAGTCCGTAATGAGCAGTTCTTC. It specifies CASSVGEAGVRNEQFF.

This clone appeared a few times. The CDR3 here is CASSVGQGENQPQHF. In DNA, the CDR3 is TGTGCCAGCAGCGTAGGACAGGGGGAGAATCAGCCCCAGCATTTT. V usage is TRBV9 and J usage is TRBJ1-5, with 9 bases fitting TRBD1. The CDR3 spans 15 residues. The junction had 2 bases not matched to a gene; V was cut back by 0 bases and J by 4 bases. Per the germline V gene, CDR1 is SGDLS and CDR2 is YYNGEE. The whole variable domain, remainder taken from reference TRBV9 and TRBJ1-5, is DSGVTQTPKHLITATGQRVTLRCSPRSGDLSVYWYQQSLDQGLQFLIQYYNGEERAKGNILERFSAQQFPDLHSELNLSSLELGDSALYFCASSVGQGENQPQHFGDGTRLSIL.

This chain joins TRBV16 and TRBJ2-3; no definite D call. V gave up 2 bases and J gave up 2 bases, with 5 bases separating them. Germline loops: CDR1 KGHSY, CDR2 FQNENV. This CDR3 has 13 residues. CDR3 sequence reads: CASSQMTTDTQYF. The CDR3 nucleotides read TGTGCCAGCAGCCAAATGACCACAGATACGCAGTATTTT.

The chain combines TRBV7-9 with TRBJ2-5; 14 bases fit TRBD2. Germline CDR1 SEHNR, CDR2 FQNEAQ (reference sequence). The V segment lost 5 bases and the J segment 2 bases; nucleotides outside the gene matches: 7. This CDR3 is 17 amino acids long. The CDR3 spells CASSPKTSGREQETQYF. CDR3 sequence (DNA): TGTGCCAGCAGCCCAAAGACTAGCGGGAGGGAACAAGAGACCCAGTACTTC.

The gene calls are TRBV4-3 and TRBJ2-7; D perhaps matches TRBD1 (6 bases). Trimming stripped 0 bases from V and 0 bases from J, with 9 bases between. The V gene's germline CDR1 is LGHNA and CDR2 YSLEER. CDR3 size: 15 residues. The CDR3 bases are TGCGCCAGCAGCCAAGAAGTGGACAGCTCCTACGAGCAGTACTTC. Encoded protein: CASSQEVDSSYEQYF.

This clone was counted a few times. The CDR3, as DNA: TGTGCCATCAGTGAAACTACCGGCTACACCTTC. Translated: CAISETTGYTF. V is TRBV10-3 and J is TRBJ1-2, with D unclear. Looked up from germline, CDR1 is ENHRY and CDR2 is SYGVKD. Trimming took 3 bases from V and 8 from J, leaving 7 bases between them. The CDR3 consists of 11 residues.